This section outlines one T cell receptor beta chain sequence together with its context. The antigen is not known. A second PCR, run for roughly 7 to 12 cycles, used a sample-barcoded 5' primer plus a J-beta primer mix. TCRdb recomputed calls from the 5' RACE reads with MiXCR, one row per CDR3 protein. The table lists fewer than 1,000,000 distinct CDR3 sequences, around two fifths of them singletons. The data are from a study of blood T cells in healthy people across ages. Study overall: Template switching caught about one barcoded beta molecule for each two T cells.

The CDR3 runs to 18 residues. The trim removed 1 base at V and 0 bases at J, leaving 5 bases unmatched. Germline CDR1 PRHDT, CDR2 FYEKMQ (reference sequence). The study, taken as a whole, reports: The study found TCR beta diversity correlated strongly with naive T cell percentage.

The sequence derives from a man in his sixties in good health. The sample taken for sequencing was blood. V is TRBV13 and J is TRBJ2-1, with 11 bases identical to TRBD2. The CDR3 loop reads CASSLVASGGNSYNEQFF. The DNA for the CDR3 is TGTGCCAGCAGCTTAGTCGCTAGCGGGGGGAACTCCTACAATGAGCAGTTCTTC.